This T cell receptor beta chain is drawn from a study of CD8+ T cells in alopecia areata. Overall study findings and caveats: Lesional scalp, notably in alopecia totalis/universalis, had clonality above that of normal scalp.

Extraction and reverse transcription of RNA yielded cDNA as the sequencing template. Clones were sequenced by immunoSEQ multiplex PCR, and TCRdb holds only the in-frame ones, with some missing. The sample has about 99,000 clones; approximately 90% are singletons. The germline V and J ends were trimmed by 5 bases and 1 base, with 12 bases remaining between them. In germline, CDR1 is LNHDA, CDR2 SQIVND (reference sequence). This CDR3 has 15 residues. About this clone itself: Its antigen is not identified.

Treatment given: oral pan-JAK inhibitor, 5-10 mg twice daily. V is TRBV19 and J is TRBJ2-1; possible D gene TRBD2, 5 bases. The TCR sequence derives from a human donor with alopecia areata. Sample: CD8+ T cells sorted from blood, taken at approximately week 31, from a patient treated with tofacitinib. CDR3: CASSPSRGSYNEQFF. As DNA, the CDR3 is TGTGCCAGTAGTCCCTCTAGAGGGTCCTACAATGAGCAGTTCTTC.